The rows below give T cell receptor beta chains drawn from one sample of a study of cytomegalovirus exposure and HLA in healthy donors. This table comes from immunoSEQ multiplex PCR, and its TCRdb copy is limited to in-frame clones, with some not included. This table holds tens of thousands of clones, over 85% found once. The specimen was PBMCs. The receptors were sampled from a young man in good health and CMV-seropositive. Both conserved end residues are trimmed from each CDR3. A D gene is named only where the DNA matches it firmly.

TRBV5-5,NA,TRBJ2-2,ASTKSGTTGELF
TRBV7-8,TRBD2,TRBJ2-7,ASSFLTSGDLYEQY
TRBV6-6,TRBD1,TRBJ2-5,ASRIDRGKNQETQY
TRBV27,TRBD2,TRBJ2-1,ASSLRGRVQLYNEQF
TRBV27,TRBD1,TRBJ1-2,ASSPGQGVGYGYT
TRBV18,NA,TRBJ1-5,ASWGGGNQPQH
TRBV5-1,TRBD1,TRBJ2-7,ASSLLGTGAHEQY
TRBV11-2,TRBD1,TRBJ1-5,ASSRGTGGSNQPQH
TRBV30,TRBD1,TRBJ1-1,AWSLGDRRMNTEAF
TRBV11-2,NA,TRBJ2-7,ASSLGPGISYEQY
TRBV19,NA,TRBJ2-3,ASSPREGLDTQY
TRBV18,NA,TRBJ1-5,ASSPQPTGSNQPQH
TRBV7-9,TRBD1,TRBJ1-1,ASSLGRTGVRNTEAF
TRBV21-1,NA,TRBJ2-3,ASPTAALAGDTLNTDTQY
TRBV29-1,TRBD1,TRBJ1-4,SVAFRGDEKLF
TRBV4-2,TRBD2,TRBJ2-3,ASSPSGGADTQY
TRBV27,NA,TRBJ1-2,ASSLRQTLDYGYT
TRBV4-1,NA,TRBJ2-1,ASSQDLSKDYNEQF
TRBV6-5,NA,TRBJ1-1,ASSYRQPNTEAF
TRBV5-1,NA,TRBJ2-3,ASSYRQMTDTQY
TRBV6-4,TRBD2,TRBJ2-5,ASSETGTSGSETQY
TRBV5-1,TRBD1,TRBJ2-2,ASSLPPPGQGGAGELF
TRBV19,TRBD1,TRBJ2-7,ASSPGTGSYEQY
TRBV10-2,TRBD1,TRBJ1-2,ASSVLVGTGGAYGYT
TRBV11-1,NA,TRBJ1-2,ASSRQDGGYGGYT
TRBV27,TRBD2,TRBJ2-1,ASSISGRTYNEQF
TRBV27,NA,TRBJ2-3,ASSLLSPTSTDTQY
TRBV9,NA,TRBJ2-7,ASSVGSISYEQY
TRBV5-1,NA,TRBJ2-7,ASSFVGRLPDEQY
TRBV7-3,TRBD1,TRBJ2-2,ASSLDRDHTGELF
TRBV6-5,NA,TRBJ2-1,ASSSLPSSYNEQF
TRBV10-3,TRBD2,TRBJ2-7,AIRGPTSGGEPRGEQY
TRBV5-4,TRBD1,TRBJ1-1,ASSTPGQGLAF
TRBV5-1,NA,TRBJ2-1,ASSGSGRSSEQF
TRBV7-9,NA,TRBJ2-1,ASSLLPPSSYNEQF
TRBV6-6,NA,TRBJ2-1,ASSYSRQEQF
TRBV7-9,TRBD1,TRBJ2-7,ASSLPPGTGIYEQY
TRBV5-1,NA,TRBJ1-1,ASSPQTNTEAF
TRBV5-1,TRBD1,TRBJ1-1,ASSSGQGYLNTEAF
TRBV5-1,TRBD1,TRBJ2-3,ASSPRTGGTDTQY
TRBV5-4,TRBD2,TRBJ2-5,ASSDGTSGETQY
TRBV19,NA,TRBJ1-2,ASSLPSRAPHEGYT
TRBV5-6,NA,TRBJ2-7,ASSLVYGSEQY
TRBV5-1,TRBD1,TRBJ2-2,ASSPRQGNGELF
TRBV2,NA,TRBJ1-1,ASSTREGRNTEAF
TRBV5-1,TRBD2,TRBJ2-2,ASSLKLTGGTNTGELF
TRBV19,TRBD2,TRBJ2-1,ASKSGLAAHNEQF
TRBV6-5,NA,TRBJ1-2,ASSYLQGPSSGYT
TRBV11-2,NA,TRBJ2-4,ASSSGAIALAKNIQY
TRBV7-7,NA,TRBJ2-1,ASSREVGTYNEQF
TRBV13,TRBD2,TRBJ2-7,ASSATSGIHYEQY
TRBV9,NA,TRBJ2-3,ASSVVSLGSRTDTQY
TRBV5-1,TRBD1,TRBJ2-7,ASSLAGQGSYEQY
TRBV9,TRBD1,TRBJ2-2,ASSVLTGGANTGELF
TRBV11-2,NA,TRBJ2-7,ASSPGSSYEQY